The 22 T cell receptor beta chains listed next were all sequenced from one sample in a study of technical replicates of blood from a few donors. Profiling relied on immunoSEQ multiplex PCR, and the TCRdb table lists in-frame clones only, not all of them. The sample consists of 50,000 to 80,000 clones, approximately 86% of them appearing once. The sample was PBMCs. Source of these receptors: a human donor in good health. Some clones in this sample may be carry-over from other donors' samples.

This clone is a singleton in its sample. The CDR3, as DNA: TGTGCCAGCAGCTTACTACGCCGGGGACTAGCGGGCGGGGGGGAGCTGTTTTTT. It specifies CASSLLRRGLAGGGELFF. The V and J genes are TRBV7-8 and TRBJ2-2; TRBD2 aligns across 12 bases. The CDR3 totals 18 residues. V dropped 2 bases and J dropped 8; count of bases not matched to a gene: 12. The germline V gene encodes CDR1 SGHVS and CDR2 FQNEAQ.

This clone was recorded once. This rearrangement joins TRBV4-1 to TRBJ2-5; 7 nucleotides align to TRBD2. CDR1 and CDR2 from the germline V gene are MGHRA and YSYEKL. J gave up 2 bases and V 3 bases, and 9 bases lay outside the gene matches. The CDR3 is 16 residues long. This CDR3 reads CASSQTSAGVQETQYF. DNA of the CDR3: TGCGCCAGCAGCCAGACGTCTGCGGGAGTTCAAGAGACCCAGTACTTC.

The V and J genes are TRBV6-1 and TRBJ1-1; D perhaps matches TRBD1 (6 bases). CDR3 length: 14 amino acids. Trimming shortened V by 7 bases and J by 8 bases, and 20 bases separated the two germline ends. Per germline, CDR1 MNHNS and CDR2 SASEGT. In DNA, the CDR3 is TGTGCCAGCACGGATACAGGGACAACCGCGGAAGCTTTCTTT. This translates into CASTDTGTTAEAFF.

DNA for the CDR3: TGTGCCAGCTCTAGGACTAGCGGAGAGCAGTACTTC. Its protein product is CASSRTSGEQYF. The genes are TRBV18 and TRBJ2-7; 10 bases are a match to TRBD2. The J segment lost 7 bases and the V segment lost 6 bases, leaving 3 bases of the junction unmatched. Germline CDR1 reads KGHSH; CDR2 reads LQKENI. The CDR3 runs to 12 residues.

By frequency in the sample, this clone is medium-sized. The rearrangement links TRBV5-4 to TRBJ2-5; 8 bases align to TRBD2. The trim removed 0 bases at V and 0 bases at J, leaving 4 bases unmatched. This CDR3 spans 16 amino acids. The V gene's germline CDR1 is SGHNT and CDR2 YYREEE (reference sequence). The CDR3 loop reads CASSLVLAGYQETQYF. The CDR3 DNA is TGTGCCAGCAGCTTGGTTTTAGCGGGGTACCAAGAGACCCAGTACTTC.

CDR3 sequence: CASSLYGTLGEQYF. DNA for the CDR3: TGTGCCAGCAGTTTATATGGGACTTTAGGGGAGCAGTACTTC. This chain connects TRBV27 to TRBJ2-7; D is perhaps TRBD2 (6 bases). Trimming stripped 1 base from V and 7 bases from J, with 14 bases between. CDR3 length: 14 residues. CDR1 is MNHEY and CDR2 is SMNVEV in the germline V gene (reference sequence).

This chain uses TRBV18 with TRBJ2-2, with 10 bases fitting TRBD2. The J segment lost 4 bases and the V segment lost 2 bases, leaving 7 bases of the junction unmatched. The CDR3 has 17 residues. The germline V gene encodes CDR1 KGHSH and CDR2 LQKENI. The CDR3 reads CASSPTSLAGSTGELFF. DNA of the CDR3: TGTGCCAGCTCACCAACCTCACTAGCGGGGAGCACCGGGGAGCTGTTTTTT.

The genes are TRBV7-3 and TRBJ2-2; no definite D call. V gave up 1 base and J gave up 5 bases, with 8 bases separating them. The CDR3 has 14 residues. The germline CDR1 and CDR2 sequences are SGHTA and FQGTGA. CDR3: CASSLNTKTGELFF. CDR3 DNA sequence: TGTGCCAGCAGCTTAAACACCAAGACCGGGGAGCTGTTTTTT.

CDR3: CASCRGSDQPQHF. The CDR3 DNA reads TGTGCCAGCTGCAGGGGATCTGATCAGCCCCAGCATTTT. V gene TRBV6-6 combines with J gene TRBJ1-5; D is perhaps TRBD1 (6 bases). The CDR3 spans 13 residues. With 8 bases removed from V and 5 bases from J, the gap between germline ends came to 13 bases. CDR1 is MNHNY and CDR2 is SVGAGI in the germline V gene (reference sequence).

The chain has TRBV10-3 and TRBJ2-3, with unresolved D. The CDR3 length is 13 residues. Germline CDR1 reads ENHRY; CDR2 reads SYGVKD. Trimming removed 2 bases from V and 6 bases from J, with 9 bases in between. The CDR3 DNA reads as TGTGCCATCAGTGAGGGTCAGTCCGATACGCAGTATTTT. It encodes CAISEGQSDTQYF.

The V gene is TRBV21-1, the J gene TRBJ2-5; the table's TRBD2 call for D was not verified on the DNA. TRBV21-1 is tagged as a pseudogene. This CDR3 is 23 amino acids long. Here the CDR3 DNA reads TGTGCCAGCAGCAAAGCCGCTATAACGCCATCGAATGATAGCGGGAGCCCCGGAGAGACCCAGTACTTC. Translating it yields CASSKAAITPSNDSGSPGETQYF.

This clone was observed a handful of times. The V gene is TRBV5-1, the J gene TRBJ1-1, with TRBD1 matching over 9 bases. Losses at the gene ends were 4 bases for V and 0 bases for J; bases not matched to a gene: 4. This CDR3 is 15 amino acids long. The germline V gene encodes CDR1 SGHRS and CDR2 YFSETQ. CDR3 nucleotide sequence: TGCGCCAGCAGCCCTGGACAGGGGTTGAACACTGAAGCTTTCTTT. It encodes CASSPGQGLNTEAFF.

This clone was observed once. This chain uses TRBV4-1 with TRBJ2-3; perhaps TRBD2 as D (7 bases). The length of the CDR3 is 17 residues. CDR1 MGHRA and CDR2 YSYEKL come from the germline V gene. Trimming took 1 base from V and 0 from J, leaving 14 bases between them. For the CDR3, the DNA is TGCGCCAGCAGCCAAGGGGGGCGGGGGCCAAGCACAGATACGCAGTATTTT. Its translation: CASSQGGRGPSTDTQYF.

J is TRBJ2-3 and V is TRBV29-1; D perhaps matches TRBD1 (6 bases). The CDR3 loop spans 15 amino acids. Germline V gene lookup returns CDR1 SQVTM and CDR2 ANQGSEA. Between the trimmed V and J ends, which lost 7 bases and 2 bases, there was a span of 19 bases. This CDR3 reads CSASKTGTNTDTQYF. CDR3 bases: TGCAGCGCATCGAAGACCGGGACAAACACAGATACGCAGTATTTT.

The genes are TRBV6-5 and TRBJ1-5; the D is unclear. Trimming removed 3 bases at V and 6 bases at J, with 9 bases between. This CDR3 spans 13 amino acids. Germline lookup yields CDR1 MNHEY and CDR2 SVGAGI. The CDR3 coding sequence is TGTGCCAGCAGTTATCAGGTCGGTCAGCCCCAGCATTTT. As protein: CASSYQVGQPQHF.

The chain links TRBV27 to TRBJ1-1; possibly TRBD1 for D (6 bases). Germline loops: CDR1 MNHEY, CDR2 SMNVEV (reference sequence). There are 15 residues in the CDR3. Deletions cut 6 bases from V and 4 bases from J, with 18 bases between. As DNA, the CDR3 is TGTGCCAGCAGAAGACAGGTATCTACTACCACTGAAGCTTTCTTT. It encodes CASRRQVSTTTEAFF.

The chain couples TRBV11-1 to TRBJ2-7; D is possibly TRBD2 (6 bases). This CDR3 comprises 15 residues. Germline CDR1 and CDR2: SGHAT and FQDESV (reference sequence). V lost 1 base and J lost 5, with 15 bases in between. CDR3 in DNA: TGTGCCAGCAGCTTAGGGGCGGGGTTTTCGAACGAGCAGTACTTC. Translation: CASSLGAGFSNEQYF.

The genes are TRBV2 and TRBJ2-2, with 9 nucleotides matching TRBD2. The CDR3 runs to 12 residues. Trimming cost V 5 bases and J 9 bases; bases outside gene matches: 1. Germline loops: CDR1 SNHLY, CDR2 FYNNEI. The CDR3 reads CASSLAGRELFF. As DNA, the CDR3 is TGTGCCAGCAGTCTAGCGGGAAGGGAGCTGTTTTTT.

This clone was counted only a few times. The rearrangement joins TRBV7-9 to TRBJ2-2; tentative D call: TRBD1 (6 bases). The CDR3 length is 13 residues. V was shortened by 5 bases and J by 4 bases, with 8 bases between the two germline ends. Germline V gene data show CDR1 as SEHNR and CDR2 as FQNEAQ (reference sequence). The CDR3 coding sequence is TGTGCCAGCAGCCCACAGGGCACCGGGGAGCTGTTTTTT. Amino acid sequence: CASSPQGTGELFF.

The rearrangement joins TRBV7-2 to TRBJ2-1; D is ambiguous. CDR3 length equals 16 residues. Germline CDR1 is SGHTA and CDR2 is FQGNSA. Trimming stripped 0 bases from V and 0 bases from J, with 9 bases between. This CDR3 is CASSLALVTSYNEQFF. The CDR3 nucleotides read TGTGCCAGCAGCTTAGCCCTAGTGACCTCCTACAATGAGCAGTTCTTC.

CDR3 bases: TGTGCCAGCAGCACAACAGGGGGGGGCTATGGCTACACCTTC. This sequence encodes CASSTTGGGYGYTF. The rearrangement uses TRBV2 and TRBJ1-2; 8 positions match TRBD1. Trimming took 6 bases from V and 4 from J; bases not matched to a gene: 7. The CDR3 runs to 14 residues. Germline loops: CDR1 SNHLY, CDR2 FYNNEI.

The chain uses TRBV7-6 and TRBJ2-3; 7 bases line up with TRBD2. Germline V gene lookup returns CDR1 SGHVS and CDR2 FNYEAQ. Losses at the gene ends were 1 base for V and 6 bases for J; bases not matched to a gene: 7. The CDR3 is made up of 15 amino acids. The CDR3 coding sequence is TGTGCCAGCAGCTTAGGGGCGGGAGTTGGGGATACGCAGTATTTT. This gives the protein CASSLGAGVGDTQYF.